The next 29 T cell receptor beta chains were all read from a single sample in a study of T cells in Graves' hyperthyroidism and ophthalmopathy. Authors of the study amplified TCR beta CDR3 regions from RNA transcripts. The study used the HTBI primer set for a first-round RT-PCR of the TCR CDR3. TCRdb re-derived calls from the multiplex PCR reads in MiXCR, one entry per CDR3 protein. This table has roughly 380,000 distinct CDR3 sequences, approximately 13% appearing once. The material sequenced was blood. The receptor source for this set is a woman between 55 and 75 years old with Graves' hyperthyroidism.

This clonotype was seen at least ten times. The chain is built from TRBV20-1 and TRBJ2-3; 8 bases are shared with TRBD2. Losses at the gene ends were 3 bases for V and 0 bases for J; bases not matched to a gene: 5. The CDR3 runs to 15 residues. Germline V CDR1 and CDR2: DFQATT, SNEGSKA (reference sequence). DNA of the CDR3: TGCAGTGCTAGCGGGAGGGGGACTAGCACAGATACGCAGTATTTT. Residues: CSASGRGTSTDTQYF.

The gene calls are TRBV5-1 and TRBJ2-4, with D possibly TRBD1 on 7 matching bases. Trimming took 5 bases from V and 8 from J, leaving 17 bases between them. The CDR3 has 14 residues. Germline CDR1 SGHRS, CDR2 YFSETQ. The DNA of the CDR3 is TGCGCCAGCAGAGAGGGGGGCAGGGGGTACATTCAGTACTTC. Its translation: CASREGGRGYIQYF.

This clonotype was counted many times. The V gene is TRBV6-6, the J gene TRBJ2-5; 11 bases map to TRBD2. Germline V gene data show CDR1 as MNHNY and CDR2 as SVGAGI (reference sequence). The V gene end was trimmed by 2 bases and the J gene end by 1 base; junction bases not matched to a gene: 3. This CDR3 has 16 amino acids. The CDR3 reads CASSYELAGAQETQYF. The CDR3 bases are TGTGCCAGCAGTTACGAACTAGCGGGAGCCCAAGAGACCCAGTACTTC.

This clonotype was counted many times. The CDR3 bases are TGTGCCAGCAGAGTGAACCCGAGCGGGGTTAGGTATGGCTACACCTTC. The encoded protein is CASRVNPSGVRYGYTF. The J gene is TRBJ1-2, the V gene TRBV6-1, with D unresolved. The V gene's germline CDR1 is MNHNS and CDR2 SASEGT. V gave up 6 bases and J gave up 5 bases, with 22 bases separating them. This CDR3 spans 16 amino acids.

The table lists this clonotype with many counts. The chain joins TRBV5-1 to TRBJ2-7; TRBD2 agrees at 12 bases. This CDR3 contains 17 residues. V lost 4 bases, J lost 5 bases, and 13 bases stayed unmatched. Germline CDR1 reads SGHRS; CDR2 reads YFSETQ. CDR3 sequence: CASSTASGRAMGNEQYF. As DNA, the CDR3 is TGCGCCAGCAGCACAGCTAGCGGGAGGGCCATGGGGAACGAGCAGTACTTC.

The gene calls are TRBV6-1 and TRBJ2-2; tentative D call: TRBD1 (6 bases). This CDR3 has 14 amino acids. From germline, CDR1 is MNHNS and CDR2 SASEGT. V was pared by 5 bases and J by 7 bases, with 14 bases between. The chain's CDR3 is CASSRTGLGGELFF. CDR3 DNA: TGTGCCAGCAGTCGAACAGGGTTGGGCGGGGAGCTGTTTTTT.

This clonotype was recorded at least ten times. The genes are TRBV12-3 or TRBV12-4 and TRBJ2-1; D is tentatively TRBD1 or TRBD2 (5 bases each). V was pared by 0 bases and J by 5 bases, with 17 bases between. The CDR3 is 17 residues long. Here the CDR3 reads CASSLAGLIGTDNEQFF. CDR3 bases: TGTGCCAGCAGTTTAGCGGGCCTTATAGGGACGGACAATGAGCAGTTCTTC.

This clonotype occurred many times. The J gene is TRBJ2-3, the V gene TRBV29-1, with 8 bases identical to TRBD2. CDR1 SQVTM and CDR2 ANQGSEA come from the germline V gene. This CDR3 comprises 15 residues. Trimming removed 6 bases from V and 4 bases from J; junction bases left unmatched: 12. The CDR3 region is CSVALAGGGADTQYF. For the CDR3, the DNA is TGCAGCGTAGCTCTGGCGGGAGGAGGAGCAGATACGCAGTATTTT.

This clonotype has a handful of counts. The chain has TRBV19 and TRBJ1-1, with TRBD1 matching over 7 bases. The junction had 8 bases not matched to a gene; V was cut back by 3 bases and J by 4 bases. CDR1 and CDR2 (germline): LNHDA, SQIVND (reference sequence). The CDR3 is made up of 15 amino acids. For the CDR3, the DNA is TGTGCCAGTAGTATCGCTGACAGGGCGAGCACTGAAGCTTTCTTT. It yields the protein CASSIADRASTEAFF.

The chain employs TRBV7-2 and TRBJ2-3; a possible D gene is TRBD2 (5 bases). Trimming removed 3 bases at V and 2 bases at J, with 12 bases between. The CDR3 extends over 15 amino acids. Looked up from germline, CDR1 is SGHTA and CDR2 is FQGNSA. The DNA for the CDR3 is TGTGCCAGCAGCTTTTCCGGGGTATCCACAGATACGCAGTATTTT. This encodes CASSFSGVSTDTQYF.

This clonotype has more than one count but fewer than ten. The V and J genes are TRBV18 and TRBJ2-5; 14 bases fit TRBD2. Germline loops: CDR1 KGHSH, CDR2 LQKENI. The CDR3 consists of 16 residues. The V segment lost 4 bases and the J segment 5 bases; nucleotides outside the gene matches: 6. CDR3 bases: TGTGCCAGCTCACGCGGGACTAGCGGGAGACGGGAGACCCAGTACTTC. This encodes CASSRGTSGRRETQYF.

This clonotype was counted many times. The V call is TRBV7-2, the J call TRBJ2-1; 9 bases map to TRBD2. J gave up 3 bases and V 0 bases, and 6 bases lay outside the gene matches. The length of the CDR3 is 17 residues. In germline, CDR1 is SGHTA, CDR2 FQGNSA. Here the CDR3 DNA reads TGTGCCAGCAGCTTAGCGGCGGGAGGGCCGGGCTACAATGAGCAGTTCTTC. Encoded protein: CASSLAAGGPGYNEQFF. The complete variable domain, with remaining parts taken from reference TRBV7-2 and TRBJ2-1, reads GAGVSQSPSNKVTEKGKDVELRCDPISGHTALYWYRQSLGQGLEFLIYFQGNSAPDKSGLPSDRFSAERTGGSVSTLTIQRTQQEDSAVYLCASSLAAGGPGYNEQFFGPGTRLTVL.

This clonotype appeared many times. The chain recombines TRBV7-8 with TRBJ1-6, with D uncertain. The CDR3 is 13 residues long. Trimming pared 7 bases from V and 10 bases from J, leaving 14 bases between. Germline assignment: CDR1 SGHVS and CDR2 FQNEAQ. The CDR3 DNA follows: TGTGCCAGCACCCAGCGGCCGGGATCACCCCTCCACTTT. Translation: CASTQRPGSPLHF.

This clonotype showed up many times. V and J are TRBV5-8 and TRBJ2-7; maybe TRBD2 (5 bases). This CDR3 is 12 amino acids long. V was trimmed by 4 bases and J by 3 bases, leaving 8 bases between them. CDR1 and CDR2 from the germline V gene are SGHTS and YDEGEE. The CDR3 here is CASSQLGYEQYF. CDR3 DNA sequence: TGTGCCAGCAGCCAACTAGGCTACGAGCAGTACTTC.

This clonotype was detected ten times or more. The J gene is TRBJ1-1, the V gene TRBV5-5; D remains unclear. Germline values: CDR1 SGHKS, CDR2 YYEKEE (reference sequence). Between the trimmed V and J ends, which lost 5 bases and 5 bases, there was a span of 10 bases. The CDR3 runs to 12 residues. In DNA, the CDR3 is TGTGCCAGCAGATTAGGCAAAACTGAAGCTTTCTTT. Translation gives CASRLGKTEAFF.

At least ten counts were recorded for this clonotype. V usage is TRBV6-6 and J usage is TRBJ2-7; perhaps TRBD2 as D (6 bases). Germline V gene data show CDR1 as MNHNY and CDR2 as SVGAGI (reference sequence). Trimming cost V 0 bases and J 1 base, with 10 bases left between them. This CDR3 has 15 residues. The CDR3, as DNA: TGTGCCAGCAGTTACTCGGCTAGCGAATCCTACGAGCAGTACTTC. The encoded protein is CASSYSASESYEQYF.

This clonotype was recorded many times. This chain uses TRBV4-1 with TRBJ2-1; D possibly corresponds to TRBD2 (5 bases). The germline V gene encodes CDR1 MGHRA and CDR2 YSYEKL. The ends were cut back, 0 bases at V and 4 bases at J, with 10 bases in the middle. The CDR3 has 15 amino acids. In DNA form, the CDR3 reads TGCGCCAGCAGCCAAGAGCGGGCCCGGTACAATGAGCAGTTCTTC. It specifies CASSQERARYNEQFF.

This clonotype was counted many times. The J gene is TRBJ2-5, the V gene TRBV19, with 7 positions matching TRBD1. Germline CDR1 reads LNHDA; CDR2 reads SQIVND (reference sequence). The length of the CDR3 is 13 residues. Trimming cost V 7 bases and J 4 bases; bases outside gene matches: 6. The CDR3 DNA follows: TGTGCCAGTACCTCGTGGGACAGAGAGACCCAGTACTTC. Amino acid sequence: CASTSWDRETQYF. The full variable domain, with the rest looked up from reference TRBV19 and TRBJ2-5, is DGGITQSPKYLFRKEGQNVTLSCEQNLNHDAMYWYRQDPGQGLRLIYYSQIVNDFQKGDIAEGYSVSREKKESFPLTVTSAQKNPTAFYLCASTSWDRETQYFGPGTRLLVL.

The sample holds a few counts of this clonotype. Being one base from a much bigger clone, this may be a read error. The rearrangement joins TRBV28 to TRBJ1-2, with 10 bases aligning to TRBD1. Per germline, CDR1 MDHEN and CDR2 SYDVKM. The CDR3 runs 12 residues. J gave up 7 bases and V 6 bases, and 2 bases lay outside the gene matches. CDR3 sequence: CASRGTGVGYTF. CDR3 coding DNA: TGTGCCAGCAGAGGGACAGGGGTTGGCTACACCTTC.

In this sample, this clonotype turned up many times. This chain connects TRBV28 to TRBJ1-1; no reliable D call. Germline V gives CDR1 MDHEN, CDR2 SYDVKM. V was clipped by 3 bases and J by 4 bases, with 9 bases between them. CDR3 size: 13 residues. The CDR3 DNA reads as TGTGCCAGCAGTTTCGGGGTTACCACTGAAGCTTTCTTT. Its translation is CASSFGVTTEAFF.

This clonotype has more than one count but fewer than ten. A junction boundary mismatches the germline segment, possibly from a read error. The chain uses TRBV6-9 and TRBJ2-7; TRBD2 might be the D (6 bases). The germline V gene has CDR1 MNHGY and CDR2 SVAAGI. This CDR3 region has 14 residues. The CDR3 DNA sequence: TGTGCCAGCAGTTACGCCGGGAGCTCCTACGAGCAGCACTTC. Its protein product is CASSYAGSSYEQHF.

The table lists this clonotype with many counts. The J gene is TRBJ1-5, the V gene TRBV27, with 7 bases lining up with TRBD1. The CDR3 is 16 amino acids. CDR1 is MNHEY, CDR2 SMNVEV, per germline (reference sequence). V lost 4 bases to trimming and J lost 0 bases; unmatched junction nucleotides: 6. Here the CDR3 reads CASSSRQGYSNQPQHF. In DNA form, the CDR3 reads TGTGCCAGCAGTTCCCGACAGGGCTATAGCAATCAGCCCCAGCATTTT.

This clonotype was seen a handful of times. An end of the junction does not agree with germline; a read error may underlie this. The chain is built from TRBV20-1 and TRBJ2-6; TRBD1 might be the D (5 bases). CDR3 length: 16 amino acids. Germline V gene sequence: CDR1 DFQATT, CDR2 SNEGSKA (reference sequence). The DNA of the CDR3 is TGCAGTGCGAGACATGGGATCCGCTCTGGGGCCGACGTCCTGACTTTC. It translates to CSARHGIRSGADVLTF.

CDR3 DNA: TGTGCCAGCAAAACTACAGGGGTGAACACTGAAGCTTTCTTT. Translated: CASKTTGVNTEAFF. The genes are TRBV28 and TRBJ1-1; TRBD1 aligns across 7 bases. V trimming: 7 bases; J trimming: 0 bases; junction bases outside the gene matches: 5. Per the germline V gene, CDR1 is MDHEN and CDR2 is SYDVKM. CDR3 length: 14 amino acids.

CDR3 loop: CSARDPAGHTDTQYF. In nucleotides, the CDR3 is TGCAGTGCTAGAGATCCAGCGGGACACACAGATACGCAGTATTTT. This chain links TRBV20-1 with TRBJ2-3, with a tentative D call TRBD2 (7 bases). Deletions cut 0 bases from V and 2 bases from J, with 12 bases between. Germline CDR1 DFQATT, CDR2 SNEGSKA (reference sequence). The CDR3 is 15 residues long.

This clonotype appeared many times. The V and J genes are TRBV2 and TRBJ2-7, with D perhaps assigned TRBD1 or TRBD2 (5 bases each). The length of the CDR3 is 16 residues. Germline V CDR1 and CDR2: SNHLY, FYNNEI. V lost 3 bases and J lost 6, with 21 bases in between. CDR3 protein: CASSDLPWDGRREQYF. CDR3 DNA: TGTGCCAGCAGTGATCTCCCTTGGGACGGTCGCCGCGAGCAGTACTTC.

This clonotype came up a few times. Given a much more abundant clone one base away, this may be a read error. This chain uses TRBV15 with TRBJ2-7, with 7 bases aligning to TRBD2. Germline CDR1 is LNHNV and CDR2 is YYDKDF (reference sequence). The V and J ends lost 2 bases and 2 bases, in that order; junction bases with no gene match: 6. This CDR3 is 15 amino acids long. The CDR3 sequence: CATSRNPGLAYEQYF. CDR3 nucleotides: TGTGCCACCAGCAGAAATCCAGGACTAGCCTACGAGCAGTACTTC.

This clonotype was detected a few times. The V call is TRBV12-3 or TRBV12-4, the J call TRBJ2-3, with a weak D call TRBD2 (7 bases). The CDR3 consists of 15 residues. With 6 bases removed from V and 3 bases from J, the gap between germline ends came to 16 bases. The chain's CDR3 is CASSPRGAGTDTQYF. DNA for the CDR3: TGTGCCAGCAGCCCCCGGGGGGCGGGAACAGATACGCAGTATTTT.

This clonotype has at least ten counts. The chain is built from TRBV5-1 and TRBJ1-1, with D hard to call. With 1 base removed from V and 1 base from J, the gap between germline ends came to 8 bases. The CDR3 sequence is 14 residues long. CDR1 SGHRS and CDR2 YFSETQ come from the germline V gene. The CDR3: CASSLQASNTEAFF. The CDR3 bases are TGCGCCAGCAGCTTGCAAGCCTCGAACACTGAAGCTTTCTTT.